This T cell receptor beta chain was captured in a study of CD8+CD57+ T cells in acquired aplastic anemia. Study details: Each DNA sample taken from sorted CD4+ and CD8+ cells came to about 3 ug on average.

Findings and limits, study-wide: Found in both controls and patients were fewer than 35 CD8+ CDR3 sequences.

Trimming took off 1 base at V and 3 bases at J, with 10 bases between the two ends. The germline CDR1 and CDR2 sequences are MNHEY and SMNVEV (reference sequence). CDR3 length equals 15 residues. As for this clonotype: Its antigen is currently unknown.

Whoever was chosen for sequencing had shown CD8+CD57+ cell expansion by flow cytometry. Genomic DNA acted as the template from which TCR beta VDJ combination and CDR3 sequence profiling were carried out. TCRdb independently ran MiXCR on the reads; one entry per CDR3 protein. The profile shows about 240,000 distinct CDR3 sequences, 40% to 50% of them singletons. The clonotype comes from a human donor with aplastic anemia. V and J are TRBV27 and TRBJ2-1; D unclear. The sequenced sample consisted of sorted CD4+, CD8+, or CD8+CD57+ T cells (not recorded which) from PBMCs. Here the CDR3 DNA reads TGTGCCAGCAGTTTATTGCGTGGAATCTACAATGAGCAGTTCTTC. It translates to CASSLLRGIYNEQFF.